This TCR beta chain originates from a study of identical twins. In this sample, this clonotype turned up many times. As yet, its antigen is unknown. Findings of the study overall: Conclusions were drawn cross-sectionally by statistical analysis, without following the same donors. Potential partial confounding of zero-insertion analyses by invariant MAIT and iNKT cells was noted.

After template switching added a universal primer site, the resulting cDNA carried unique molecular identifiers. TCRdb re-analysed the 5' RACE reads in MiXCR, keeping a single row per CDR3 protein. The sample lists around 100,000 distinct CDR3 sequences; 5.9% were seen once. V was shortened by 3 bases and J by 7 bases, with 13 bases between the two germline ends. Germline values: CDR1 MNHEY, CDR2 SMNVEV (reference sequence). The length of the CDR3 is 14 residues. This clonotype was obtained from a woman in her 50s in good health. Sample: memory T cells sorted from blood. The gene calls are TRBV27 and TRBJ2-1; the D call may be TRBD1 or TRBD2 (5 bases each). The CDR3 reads CASSFWGSGNEQFF. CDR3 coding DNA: TGTGCCAGCAGTTTTTGGGGGAGTGGGAATGAGCAGTTCTTC.